Below are 28 T cell receptor beta chains sequenced from a single sample in a study of persistence of HIV-infected CD4 T cells (dated by TCRdb to 2018 to 2021). This sample's treatment or condition label indicates: suppressive antiretroviral therapy. A pool of overlapping 15-mer peptides from HIV-1 Gag, at 0.9 to 1 ug per peptide per mL, was used to stimulate the cells. CD4+ T cells that responded were sorted based on upregulation of both CD40 ligand and CD69. No antigen has been assigned to these receptors. The immunoSEQ hsTCRB assay version 4 in survey mode was used to sequence TCRbeta repertoires from genomic DNA. The table comes from immuneACCESS by way of TCRdb, which keeps in-frame sequences with V and J called. Part of the clones is missing from these tables; in studies checked, under half for an unresolved V gene and the rest for unknown reasons. In this sample the table shows tens of thousands of clones, roughly 71% of which occur a single time. The ten largest clonotypes hold more than 1.2% of the sample.

The material sequenced was CD4+ T cells sorted from PBMCs after roughly 18-hour stimulation, taken from a patient who received antiretroviral therapy. The cell subset or site label, as the study defines it: CD40L+CD69+ CD4 T cells responding to HIV-1 Gag peptides. These receptors were collected from an adult man with HIV who was CMV-seropositive.

The J gene is TRBJ2-5, the V gene TRBV28, with TRBD1 identical over 11 bases. J was trimmed by 5 bases and V by 3 bases; bases with no gene match: 5. CDR3 length equals 15 residues. In germline, CDR1 is MDHEN, CDR2 SYDVKM. The CDR3 loop reads CASSLGQGVQETQYF. The CDR3 DNA is TGTGCCAGCAGTTTGGGACAGGGGGTGCAGGAGACCCAGTACTTC.

The CDR3 is CASSLPGTGGRSIEQFF. The CDR3 region has the DNA TGTGCCAGCAGCCTCCCCGGGACAGGGGGCAGGTCAATTGAGCAGTTCTTC. The V gene is TRBV3-1 (or the pseudogene TRBV3-2), the J gene TRBJ2-1, with 12 bases matching TRBD1. The J segment lost 9 bases and the V segment lost 4 bases, leaving 13 bases of the junction unmatched. The CDR3 runs 17 residues. From germline, CDR1 is LGHDT and CDR2 YNNKEL (reference sequence).

By sample share, this clone is medium-sized. V and J are TRBV10-1 and TRBJ2-7; 11 nucleotides agree with TRBD1. V dropped 2 bases and J dropped 3; count of bases not matched to a gene: 3. The CDR3 consists of 15 residues. Germline CDR1 WNHNN, CDR2 SYGVQD (reference sequence). The CDR3 spells CASSEGTGGRYEQYF. For the CDR3, the DNA is TGCGCCAGCAGTGAGGGGACAGGGGGACGCTACGAGCAGTACTTC.

The chain links TRBV7-8 to TRBJ2-7; the D is unclear. The CDR3 length is 13 residues. The germline gives CDR1 SGHVS, CDR2 FQNEAQ. Trimming left V 7 bases short and J 2 bases short, with 12 bases between. CDR3: CASKPDIPYEQYF. The CDR3 DNA is TGTGCCAGCAAACCTGACATCCCCTACGAGCAGTACTTC.

This clone is medium-sized (0.01 to 0.1%). The chain employs TRBV2 and TRBJ1-1; D unresolved. CDR1 is SNHLY and CDR2 is FYNNEI in the germline V gene. With 7 bases removed from V and 4 bases from J, the gap between germline ends came to 13 bases. The CDR3 loop spans 13 amino acids. The chain's CDR3 is CASTRTEFTEAFF. The CDR3 DNA is TGTGCCAGCACACGCACCGAATTCACTGAAGCTTTCTTT.

The chain is built from TRBV28 and TRBJ2-7; 8 positions match TRBD2. CDR1 MDHEN and CDR2 SYDVKM come from the germline V gene. The CDR3 runs to 15 residues. Trimming at V came to 5 bases and at J to 5 bases, leaving 11 bases not matched to a gene. This CDR3 reads CASSLLGGALNEQYF. For the CDR3, the DNA is TGTGCCAGCAGTCTCCTCGGGGGGGCGCTTAACGAGCAGTACTTC.

The chain is built from TRBV3-1 (or the pseudogene TRBV3-2) and TRBJ1-1; D is perhaps TRBD1 (6 bases). The CDR3 totals 14 residues. V was shortened by 4 bases and J by 7 bases, with 16 bases between the two germline ends. Germline CDR1 LGHDT, CDR2 YNNKEL (reference sequence). The CDR3 nucleotides are TGTGCCAGCAGCCGAAGTACGGACAGACTTGAAGCTTTCTTT. Amino acid sequence: CASSRSTDRLEAFF.

The chain couples TRBV29-1 to TRBJ2-3; tentatively, D is TRBD1 (5 bases). Germline CDR1 and CDR2: SQVTM and ANQGSEA. Trimming removed 6 bases at V and 7 bases at J, with 11 bases between. The CDR3 totals 11 residues. This CDR3 reads CSVRRQHTQYF. The DNA for the CDR3 is TGCAGCGTCCGCCGACAGCATACGCAGTATTTT.

This clone was recorded only once. The chain uses TRBV15 and TRBJ1-1, with D hard to call. V lost 0 bases to trimming and J lost 5 bases, with 10 bases between them. CDR1 LNHNV and CDR2 YYDKDF come from the germline V gene (reference sequence). The CDR3 consists of 14 residues. The CDR3 sequence: CATSRDTGGTEAFF. CDR3 nucleotide sequence: TGTGCCACCAGCAGAGACACGGGTGGGACTGAAGCTTTCTTT.

The V and J genes are TRBV6-5 and TRBJ1-2; the D is unclear. The CDR3 has 15 residues. The germline V and J ends were trimmed by 9 bases and 0 bases, with 17 bases remaining between them. Germline loops: CDR1 MNHEY, CDR2 SVGAGI. CDR3: CASTAGGATNYGYTF. In nucleotides, the CDR3 is TGTGCCAGTACGGCAGGCGGAGCGACTAACTATGGCTACACCTTC.

In nucleotides, the CDR3 is TGTGCCAGCAGTTTACTGCTAGTGAACACTGAAGCTTTCTTT. Translated: CASSLLLVNTEAFF. This chain joins TRBV28 and TRBJ1-1; D is ambiguous. V lost 2 bases and J 0 bases, leaving 7 bases between the germline ends. The germline gives CDR1 MDHEN, CDR2 SYDVKM. The CDR3 totals 14 residues.

The chain combines TRBV6-1 with TRBJ2-2; 10 bases match TRBD1. The CDR3 extends over 15 amino acids. Looked up from germline, CDR1 is MNHNS and CDR2 is SASEGT. V lost 2 bases to trimming and J lost 4 bases; unmatched junction nucleotides: 1. The CDR3 coding sequence is TGTGCCAGCAGTGAAAGGGACAGGGGCACCGGGGAGCTGTTTTTT. Translated: CASSERDRGTGELFF.

This sequence joins TRBV13 and TRBJ2-1; TRBD2 agrees at 11 bases. V was clipped by 1 base and J by 9 bases; unmatched bases: 8. The CDR3 has 16 residues. Germline CDR1 reads PRHDT; CDR2 reads FYEKMQ (reference sequence). CDR3 bases: TGTGCCAGCAGCTTAGCCGCTAGCGGGGGGTCCCGTGAGCAGTTCTTC. Protein product: CASSLAASGGSREQFF.

The chain uses TRBV7-8 and TRBJ1-4, with 7 bases identical to TRBD1. Germline V gene data show CDR1 as SGHVS and CDR2 as FQNEAQ. Trimming removed 4 bases from V and 8 bases from J; junction bases left unmatched: 16. The CDR3 extends over 17 amino acids. In DNA form, the CDR3 reads TGTGCCAGCAGCTCCCGGACAGGCAGGTCGGAAGGAGAAAAACTGTTTTTT. Amino acids: CASSSRTGRSEGEKLFF.

This clone is medium-sized. This CDR3 is CASSIGTEKSQPQHF. The CDR3 DNA reads as TGTGCCAGCAGCATAGGGACCGAGAAATCACAACCCCAGCATTTT. V usage is TRBV6-5 and J usage is TRBJ1-5, with TRBD1 as a possible D gene (5 bases). This CDR3 contains 15 residues. Germline lookup yields CDR1 MNHEY and CDR2 SVGAGI. V was pared by 6 bases and J by 10 bases, with 22 bases between.

The chain has TRBV19 and TRBJ2-7; D is possibly TRBD1 (6 bases). Trimming took 1 base from V and 5 from J, leaving 15 bases between them. Germline V gives CDR1 LNHDA, CDR2 SQIVND (reference sequence). There are 15 residues in the CDR3. For the CDR3, the DNA is TGTGCCAGTAGTATAGGTTCGACAGGCGTTGACGAGCAGTACTTC. It translates to CASSIGSTGVDEQYF.

The genes are TRBV5-1 and TRBJ2-3; 7 bases match TRBD1. With V trimmed by 7 bases and J by 0 bases, 5 bases remained unmatched. The CDR3 is made up of 14 amino acids. Germline loops: CDR1 SGHRS, CDR2 YFSETQ. The CDR3 sequence: CASGKGQSTDTQYF. In DNA form, the CDR3 reads TGCGCCAGCGGCAAGGGACAGAGCACAGATACGCAGTATTTT.

The chain is built from TRBV18 and TRBJ2-7; 10 bases fit TRBD2. This CDR3 is 15 amino acids long. In germline, CDR1 is KGHSH, CDR2 LQKENI. V shed 4 bases and J 5 bases; nucleotides not matched to a gene: 8. CDR3 coding DNA: TGTGCCAGCTCACAAAGCGGGGGGGCGTTCAACGAGCAGTACTTC. It translates to CASSQSGGAFNEQYF.

V usage is TRBV5-5 and J usage is TRBJ2-7; 12 bases align to TRBD2. The CDR3 runs to 15 residues. The germline V gene has CDR1 SGHKS and CDR2 YYEKEE (reference sequence). Trimming at V came to 3 bases and at J to 5 bases, leaving 6 bases not matched to a gene. CDR3 nucleotide sequence: TGTGCCAGCAGCTCACTAGCGGGGGGCCGTAACGAGCAGTACTTC. Translating it yields CASSSLAGGRNEQYF.

The gene calls are TRBV10-3 and TRBJ1-2, with D possibly TRBD1 on 5 matching bases. The CDR3 sequence is 12 residues long. The V and J ends lost 2 bases and 9 bases respectively, with 10 bases between them. CDR1 is ENHRY and CDR2 is SYGVKD in the germline V gene. The CDR3 sequence is CAISEDSSSYTF. DNA of the CDR3: TGTGCCATCAGTGAGGACAGTAGTAGCTACACCTTC.

The rearrangement links TRBV2 to TRBJ2-2, with 8 nucleotides matching TRBD1. With V trimmed by 5 bases and J by 1 base, 6 bases remained unmatched. The CDR3 spans 16 residues. The germline V gene encodes CDR1 SNHLY and CDR2 FYNNEI. CDR3 protein: CASSNPGTGNTGELFF. The CDR3 DNA is TGTGCCAGCAGTAACCCCGGGACAGGGAACACCGGGGAGCTGTTTTTT.

The V and J genes are TRBV10-2 and TRBJ1-1; D not resolved. Trimming took off 6 bases at V and 3 bases at J, with 11 bases between the two ends. The CDR3 extends over 13 amino acids. Germline V gene data show CDR1 as WSHSY and CDR2 as SAAADI. DNA of the CDR3: TGCGCCAGCAGCCCCCAACCGGACACTGAAGCTTTCTTT. This gives the protein CASSPQPDTEAFF.

The V gene is TRBV7-9, the J gene TRBJ2-7, with D hard to call. The V gene's germline CDR1 is SEHNR and CDR2 FQNEAQ (reference sequence). Trimming took off 5 bases at V and 2 bases at J, with 16 bases between the two ends. The CDR3 is 15 residues long. The CDR3 region is CASSPPAGPTYEQYF. The CDR3 region has the DNA TGTGCCAGCAGCCCCCCGGCAGGACCCACCTACGAGCAGTACTTC.

The table lists this clone with a few counts. The chain is built from TRBV19 and TRBJ1-2, with D possibly matching TRBD1 (5 bases). V gave up 5 bases and J gave up 8 bases, with 18 bases separating them. CDR1 is LNHDA and CDR2 is SQIVND in the germline V gene (reference sequence). The CDR3 consists of 14 residues. The CDR3 region is CASSDPGGGKGYTF. The CDR3 DNA sequence: TGTGCCAGTAGTGACCCCGGTGGGGGTAAGGGCTACACCTTC.

The rearrangement links TRBV11-2 to TRBJ2-2; 10 bases match TRBD1. V was pared by 1 base and J by 7 bases, with 6 bases of the junction left unmatched. The CDR3 covers 16 residues. CDR1 is SGHAT and CDR2 is FQNNGV in the germline V gene. The CDR3 region is CASSLGTGGPSGELFF. DNA for the CDR3: TGTGCCAGCAGCTTAGGGACAGGGGGGCCTAGCGGGGAGCTGTTTTTT.

This chain connects TRBV27 to TRBJ1-1; 7 positions match TRBD1. V gave up 8 bases and J gave up 2 bases; unmatched junction bases: 11. The germline gives CDR1 MNHEY, CDR2 SMNVEV (reference sequence). This CDR3 is built from 15 residues. The DNA for the CDR3 is TGTGCCAGCCGGTCGGGCGGGACAGCAAACACTGAAGCTTTCTTT. Amino acids: CASRSGGTANTEAFF.

In this sample, this clone is medium-sized. The chain is built from TRBV6-1 and TRBJ1-5; 8 nucleotides align to TRBD1. This CDR3 contains 17 residues. The ends lost 4 bases at V and 1 base at J; junction bases unmatched: 9. Per the germline V gene, CDR1 is MNHNS and CDR2 is SASEGT. This CDR3 reads CASSVAGGGYSNQPQHF. The CDR3 nucleotides are TGTGCCAGCAGTGTGGCAGGGGGCGGATACAGCAATCAGCCCCAGCATTTT.

This clone came up a few times. The chain's CDR3 is CASSLFSTEAFF. The CDR3 nucleotides are TGTGCCAGCAGTTTATTTTCCACTGAAGCTTTCTTT. This rearrangement joins TRBV12-3 or TRBV12-4 to TRBJ1-1; D remains unclear. Trimming pared 2 bases from V and 4 bases from J, leaving 5 bases between. This CDR3 region has 12 residues.